Listed here are 16 T cell receptor beta chains from one sample, sequenced in a study of cytomegalovirus exposure and HLA in healthy donors. Amplification used 60 Vbeta primers and 13 Jbeta primers. Produced via immunoSEQ multiplex PCR; TCRdb's table is partial and in-frame only. This table has approximately 170,000 clones, around 70% appearing once. Sequencing used PBMCs. The receptors were sampled from a young man in good health and CMV-seropositive.

This clone was counted between two and nine times. V gene TRBV6-6 combines with J gene TRBJ1-1, with D maybe TRBD1 (5 bases). The germline V gene has CDR1 MNHNY and CDR2 SVGAGI (reference sequence). CDR3 length: 15 residues. V was pared by 0 bases and J by 5 bases, with 13 bases between. The CDR3: CASSYSRSGLTEAFF. The CDR3 DNA reads TGTGCCAGCAGTTACTCGCGTTCAGGGCTTACTGAAGCTTTCTTT.

Remarks on this clone: The same CDR3 can be traced to other DNA sequences in this sample. The V call is TRBV5-4, the J call TRBJ2-3; 7 nucleotides line up with TRBD2. This CDR3 comprises 13 residues. From germline, CDR1 is SGHNT and CDR2 YYREEE (reference sequence). J lost 3 bases, V lost 2 bases, and 0 bases had no gene match. The CDR3 nucleotides read TGTGCCAGCAGCTTCGGGGGGACAGATACGCAGTATTTT. This codes for CASSFGGTDTQYF.

The gene calls are TRBV28 and TRBJ1-5; 8 bases map to TRBD1. Germline assignment: CDR1 MDHEN and CDR2 SYDVKM. The J segment lost 7 bases and the V segment lost 6 bases, leaving 11 bases of the junction unmatched. The CDR3 runs 15 residues. CDR3 sequence: CASSTTTGVSQPQHF. Written as DNA, the CDR3 is TGTGCCAGCAGCACTACGACAGGGGTCTCCCAGCCCCAGCATTTT.

The chain links TRBV13 to TRBJ2-1, with D perhaps TRBD1 (6 bases). Germline CDR1 is PRHDT and CDR2 is FYEKMQ (reference sequence). The V gene lost 5 bases and the J gene lost 6 bases, with 14 bases spanning the gap. This CDR3 is built from 14 residues. The CDR3: CASSQGLGTNEQFF. For the CDR3, the DNA is TGTGCCAGCAGCCAGGGGCTAGGGACCAATGAGCAGTTCTTC.

The V and J genes are TRBV9 and TRBJ2-1, with 9 bases that match TRBD2. With V trimmed by 7 bases and J by 7 bases, 12 bases remained unmatched. Germline CDR1 and CDR2: SGDLS and YYNGEE. The CDR3 runs 15 residues. CDR3 DNA: TGTGCCAGCGGGGCGCGGGAGGGGTTTTTGAATGAGCAGTTCTTC. Translation gives CASGAREGFLNEQFF.

The chain couples TRBV6-1 to TRBJ2-7, with TRBD2 matching 10 bases. V was pared by 6 bases and J by 0 bases, with 5 bases of the junction left unmatched. CDR1 and CDR2 from the germline V gene are MNHNS and SASEGT. CDR3 length: 15 residues. CDR3 DNA: TGTGCCAGCAGAGCACTAGCGGGGAGCTCCTACGAGCAGTACGTC. This translates into CASRALAGSSYEQYV.

The chain carries TRBV7-9 and TRBJ2-2, with D perhaps matching TRBD1 (6 bases). Trimming left V 5 bases short and J 4 bases short, with 8 bases between. Germline values: CDR1 SEHNR, CDR2 FQNEAQ (reference sequence). The CDR3 is 13 amino acids. Here the CDR3 DNA reads TGTGCCAGCAGCCCACAGGGCACCGGGGAGCTGTTTTTT. Translating gives CASSPQGTGELFF.

V and J are TRBV11-2 and TRBJ2-2; no clear D gene. V lost 5 bases, J lost 1 base, and 11 bases lay in between. Looked up from germline, CDR1 is SGHAT and CDR2 is FQNNGV. The CDR3 covers 15 residues. The CDR3 here is CASSPISRNTGELFF. The DNA for the CDR3 is TGTGCCAGCAGCCCGATTTCCAGGAACACCGGGGAGCTGTTTTTT.

The chain joins TRBV7-2 to TRBJ2-3; D not resolved. This CDR3 has 13 residues. V gave up 0 bases and J gave up 6 bases, with 7 bases separating them. The germline V gene encodes CDR1 SGHTA and CDR2 FQGNSA. The CDR3 DNA sequence: TGTGCCAGCAGCTTAGCCGTGTCGGATACGCAGTATTTT. As protein: CASSLAVSDTQYF. Supplemented by reference TRBV7-2 and TRBJ2-3, the full variable domain reads GAGVSQSPSNKVTEKGKDVELRCDPISGHTALYWYRQSLGQGLEFLIYFQGNSAPDKSGLPSDRFSAERTGGSVSTLTIQRTQQEDSAVYLCASSLAVSDTQYFGPGTRLTVL.

The chain is built from TRBV19 and TRBJ2-2; 7 nucleotides line up with TRBD1. Germline V gene lookup returns CDR1 LNHDA and CDR2 SQIVND (reference sequence). This CDR3 spans 14 amino acids. J was trimmed by 4 bases and V by 4 bases; bases with no gene match: 3. The CDR3 DNA is TGTGCCAGTAGTACGGGGACAGCCACCGGGGAGCTGTTTTTT. As protein: CASSTGTATGELFF.

The chain is built from TRBV7-9 and TRBJ2-4; perhaps TRBD1 as D (6 bases). Trimming shortened V by 5 bases and J by 7 bases, and 12 bases separated the two germline ends. CDR3 length: 13 residues. The V gene's germline CDR1 is SEHNR and CDR2 FQNEAQ (reference sequence). The CDR3, as DNA: TGTGCCAGCAGCCGATCTGACAGGAACATTCAGTACTTC. It encodes CASSRSDRNIQYF.

This clone was detected only a few times. This sequence joins TRBV7-9 and TRBJ1-2; possibly TRBD1 for D (6 bases). Germline V gives CDR1 SEHNR, CDR2 FQNEAQ (reference sequence). The CDR3 is made up of 14 amino acids. Trimming left V 5 bases short and J 1 base short, with 11 bases between. CDR3 loop: CASSPDRYNYGYTF. The CDR3 DNA is TGTGCCAGCAGCCCGGACAGATATAACTATGGCTACACCTTC. Looking up the rest from reference TRBV7-9 and TRBJ1-2 gives the full variable domain: DTGVSQNPRHKITKRGQNVTFRCDPISEHNRLYWYRQTLGQGPEFLTYFQNEAQLEKSRLLSDRFSAERPKGSFSTLEIQRTEQGDSAMYLCASSPDRYNYGYTFGSGTRLTVV.

J is TRBJ1-2 and V is TRBV29-1, with TRBD1 matching over 9 bases. The CDR3 spans 14 residues. Losses at the gene ends were 3 bases for V and 4 bases for J; bases not matched to a gene: 6. Looked up from germline, CDR1 is SQVTM and CDR2 is ANQGSEA. The CDR3 nucleotides are TGCAGCGTTGATACGGGGACAGGGAGCTATGGCTACACCTTC. The encoded protein is CSVDTGTGSYGYTF.

This chain connects TRBV11-2 to TRBJ1-2, with D uncertain. The CDR3 consists of 13 residues. Trimming left V 4 bases short and J 4 bases short, with 10 bases between. Germline V gene sequence: CDR1 SGHAT, CDR2 FQNNGV. The CDR3 spells CASSSELIYGYTF. For the CDR3, the DNA is TGTGCCAGCAGCTCAGAGTTAATCTATGGCTACACCTTC.

This chain links TRBV5-5 with TRBJ1-2, with 7 bases that match TRBD1. Germline lookup yields CDR1 SGHKS and CDR2 YYEKEE (reference sequence). The CDR3 extends over 14 amino acids. The J segment lost 8 bases and the V segment lost 3 bases, leaving 10 bases of the junction unmatched. The CDR3 coding sequence is TGTGCCAGCAGCTCGCCGACAGGGCGTGAGGGCTACACCTTC. Protein: CASSSPTGREGYTF.

The genes are TRBV2 and TRBJ2-2, with a possible D match to TRBD1 (6 bases). V lost 6 bases to trimming and J lost 7 bases, with 12 bases between them. The CDR3 runs 13 residues. In germline, CDR1 is SNHLY, CDR2 FYNNEI. This chain's CDR3 is CASSRGSVGELFF. In nucleotides, the CDR3 is TGTGCCAGCAGCAGGGGTTCGGTCGGGGAGCTGTTTTTT. Combining the CDR3 with reference TRBV2 and TRBJ2-2 gives the whole variable domain EPEVTQTPSHQVTQMGQEVILRCVPISNHLYFYWYRQILGQKVEFLVSFYNNEISEKSEIFDDQFSVERPDGSNFTLKIRSTKLEDSAMYFCASSRGSVGELFFGEGSRLTVL.